This T cell receptor beta chain was captured by sequencing in a study of shared T cell receptors in the human thymus. Produced via immunoSEQ multiplex PCR; TCRdb's table is partial and in-frame only. The table lists about 380,000 clones, 95% of them singletons, with around 0.018% in the top ten. Germline trimming cut 8 bases from V and 5 bases from J; bases unmatched to any gene: 14. Germline V gene sequence: CDR1 MNHEY, CDR2 SMNVEV (reference sequence). This CDR3 spans 15 amino acids. V gene TRBV27 combines with J gene TRBJ2-7; 8 bases agree with TRBD2. This clonotype was obtained from a human donor. Sample: thymocytes. The CDR3 here is CASSRRVAGTNEQYF. CDR3 DNA: TGTGCCAGCTCGAGGAGGGTAGCGGGAACCAACGAGCAGTACTTC.